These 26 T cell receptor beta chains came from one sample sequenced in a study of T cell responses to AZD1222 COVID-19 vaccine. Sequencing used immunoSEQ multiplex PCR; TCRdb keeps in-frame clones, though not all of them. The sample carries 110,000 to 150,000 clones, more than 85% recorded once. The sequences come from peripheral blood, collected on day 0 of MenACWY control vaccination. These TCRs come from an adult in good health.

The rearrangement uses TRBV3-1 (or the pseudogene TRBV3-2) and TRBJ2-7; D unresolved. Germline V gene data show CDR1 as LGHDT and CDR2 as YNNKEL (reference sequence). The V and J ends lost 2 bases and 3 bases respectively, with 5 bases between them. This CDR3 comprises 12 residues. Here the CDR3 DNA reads TGTGCCAGCAGCCAAAGACACTACGAGCAGTACTTC. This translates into CASSQRHYEQYF.

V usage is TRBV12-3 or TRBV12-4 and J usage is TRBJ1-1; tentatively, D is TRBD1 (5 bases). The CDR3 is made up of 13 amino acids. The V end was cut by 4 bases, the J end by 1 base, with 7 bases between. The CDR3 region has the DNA TGTGCCAGCAGTTACGACAGGAACACTGAAGCTTTCTTT. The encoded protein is CASSYDRNTEAFF.

The CDR3 bases are TGTGCCAGCAGGGCCGGGCGGCTGAACACTGAAGCTTTCTTT. It translates to CASRAGRLNTEAFF. The chain is built from TRBV2 and TRBJ1-1; D unresolved. CDR3 length equals 14 residues. Per the germline V gene, CDR1 is SNHLY and CDR2 is FYNNEI. Deletions cut 6 bases from V and 0 bases from J, with 11 bases between.

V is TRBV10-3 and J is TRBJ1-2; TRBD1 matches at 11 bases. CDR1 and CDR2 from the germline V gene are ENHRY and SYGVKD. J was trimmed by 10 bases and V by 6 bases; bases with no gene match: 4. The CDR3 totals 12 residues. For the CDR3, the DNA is TGTGCCATCAGCGGGACAGGGGGGGTCTACACCTTC. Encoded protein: CAISGTGGVYTF.

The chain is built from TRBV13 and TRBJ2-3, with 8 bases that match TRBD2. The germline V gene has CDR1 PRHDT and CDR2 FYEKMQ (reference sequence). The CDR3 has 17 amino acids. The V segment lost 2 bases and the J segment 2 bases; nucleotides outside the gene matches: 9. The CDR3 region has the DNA TGTGCCAGCAGCTTAAGGTCTAGCGGGCCCTCCACAGATACGCAGTATTTT. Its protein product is CASSLRSSGPSTDTQYF.

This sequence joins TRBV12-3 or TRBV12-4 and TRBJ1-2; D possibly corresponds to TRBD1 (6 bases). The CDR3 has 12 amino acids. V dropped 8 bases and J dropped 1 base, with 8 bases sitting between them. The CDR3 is CASQGNNYGYTF. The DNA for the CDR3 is TGTGCCAGCCAGGGGAATAACTATGGCTACACCTTC.

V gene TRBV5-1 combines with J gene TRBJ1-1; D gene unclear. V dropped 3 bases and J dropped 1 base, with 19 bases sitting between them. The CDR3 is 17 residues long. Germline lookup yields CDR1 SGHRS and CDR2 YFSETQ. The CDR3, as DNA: TGCGCCAGCAGCTCTGACGCGCGGGTTTTAGGGAACACTGAAGCTTTCTTT. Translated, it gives CASSSDARVLGNTEAFF. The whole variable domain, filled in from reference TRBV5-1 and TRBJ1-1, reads KAGVTQTPRYLIKTRGQQVTLSCSPISGHRSVSWYQQTPGQGLQFLFEYFSETQRNKGNFPGRFSGRQFSNSRSEMNVSTLELGDSALYLCASSSDARVLGNTEAFFGQGTRLTVV.

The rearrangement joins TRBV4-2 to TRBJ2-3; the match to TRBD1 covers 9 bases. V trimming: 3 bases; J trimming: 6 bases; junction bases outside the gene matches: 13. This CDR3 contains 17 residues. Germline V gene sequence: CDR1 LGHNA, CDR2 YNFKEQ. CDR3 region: CASSQNRGQGFVDTQYF. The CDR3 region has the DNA TGTGCCAGCAGCCAGAATAGGGGACAGGGATTCGTCGATACGCAGTATTTT.

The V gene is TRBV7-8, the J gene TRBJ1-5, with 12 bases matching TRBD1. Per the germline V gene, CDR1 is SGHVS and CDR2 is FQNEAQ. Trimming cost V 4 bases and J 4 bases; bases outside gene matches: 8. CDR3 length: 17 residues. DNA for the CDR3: TGTGCCAGCAGCTCACCGGGACAGGGGGCCAAAAATCAGCCCCAGCATTTT. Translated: CASSSPGQGAKNQPQHF.

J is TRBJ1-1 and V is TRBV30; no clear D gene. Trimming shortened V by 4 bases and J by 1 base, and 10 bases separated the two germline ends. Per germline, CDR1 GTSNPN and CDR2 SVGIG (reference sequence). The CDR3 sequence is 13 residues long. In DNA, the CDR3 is TGTGCCTGGACCAGACGGGAGAACACTGAAGCTTTCTTT. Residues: CAWTRRENTEAFF.

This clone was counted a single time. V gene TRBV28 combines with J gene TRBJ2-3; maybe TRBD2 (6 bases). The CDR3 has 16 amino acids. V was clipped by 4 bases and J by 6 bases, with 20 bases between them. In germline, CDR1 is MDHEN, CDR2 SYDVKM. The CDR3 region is CASSSLAAGTRDTQYF. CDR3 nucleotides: TGTGCCAGCAGTTCATTAGCGGCCGGGACCCGGGATACGCAGTATTTT.

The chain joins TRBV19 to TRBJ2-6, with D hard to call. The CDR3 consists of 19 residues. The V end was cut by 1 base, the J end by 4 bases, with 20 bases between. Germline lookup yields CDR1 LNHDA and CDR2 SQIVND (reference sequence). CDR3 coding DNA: TGTGCCAGTAGTATAGTCGGCAGGCCCAAAGGGTCCGGGGCCAACGTCCTGACTTTC. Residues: CASSIVGRPKGSGANVLTF.

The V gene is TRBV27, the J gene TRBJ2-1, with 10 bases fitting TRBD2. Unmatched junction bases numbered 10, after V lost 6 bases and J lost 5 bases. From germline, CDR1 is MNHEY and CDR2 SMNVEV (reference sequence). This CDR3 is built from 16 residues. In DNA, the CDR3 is TGTGCCAGCAGGTTGAGCGGGAGGGCCTTGAACAATGAGCAGTTCTTC. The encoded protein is CASRLSGRALNNEQFF.

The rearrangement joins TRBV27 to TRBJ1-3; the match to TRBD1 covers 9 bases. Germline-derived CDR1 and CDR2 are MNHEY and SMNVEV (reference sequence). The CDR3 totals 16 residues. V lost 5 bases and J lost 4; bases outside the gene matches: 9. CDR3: CASSTRDRVTGNTIYF. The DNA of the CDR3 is TGTGCCAGCAGTACCCGGGACAGGGTCACAGGAAACACCATATATTTT.

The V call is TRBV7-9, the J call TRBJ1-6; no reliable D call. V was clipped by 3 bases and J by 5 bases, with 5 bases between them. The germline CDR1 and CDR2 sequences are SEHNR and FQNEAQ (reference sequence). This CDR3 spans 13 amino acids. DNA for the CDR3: TGTGCCAGCAGCTTCAGCGATAATTCACCCCTCCACTTT. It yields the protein CASSFSDNSPLHF.

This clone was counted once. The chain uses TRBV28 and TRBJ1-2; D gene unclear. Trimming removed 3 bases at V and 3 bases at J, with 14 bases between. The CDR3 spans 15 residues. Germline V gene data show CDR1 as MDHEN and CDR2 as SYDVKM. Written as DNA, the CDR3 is TGTGCCAGCAGTTTTACCCCACCTGGCGACTATGGCTACACCTTC. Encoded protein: CASSFTPPGDYGYTF.

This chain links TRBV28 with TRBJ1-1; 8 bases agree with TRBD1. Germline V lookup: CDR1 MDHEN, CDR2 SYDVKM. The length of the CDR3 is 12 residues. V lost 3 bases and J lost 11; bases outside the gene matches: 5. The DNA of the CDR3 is TGTGCCAGCAGTTTTCAGGGGGCGCATGCTTTCTTT. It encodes CASSFQGAHAFF.

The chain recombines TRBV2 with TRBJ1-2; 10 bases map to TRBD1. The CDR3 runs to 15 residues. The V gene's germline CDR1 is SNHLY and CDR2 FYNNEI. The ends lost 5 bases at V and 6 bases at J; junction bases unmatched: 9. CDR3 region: CASSPTGGASHGYTF. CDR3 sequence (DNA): TGTGCCAGCAGTCCGACAGGGGGCGCATCGCATGGCTACACCTTC.

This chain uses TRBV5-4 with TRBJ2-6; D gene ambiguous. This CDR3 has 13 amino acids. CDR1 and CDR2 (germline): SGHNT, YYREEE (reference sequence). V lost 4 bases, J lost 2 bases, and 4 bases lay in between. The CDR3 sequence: CASSGAGANVLTF. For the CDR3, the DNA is TGTGCCAGCAGCGGAGCTGGGGCCAACGTCCTGACTTTC.

CDR3 in DNA: TGTGCCAGCAGTGGGACAGAAAACATTCAGTACTTC. Translation: CASSGTENIQYF. The chain combines TRBV25-1 with TRBJ2-4, with D maybe TRBD1 (6 bases). This CDR3 is built from 12 residues. The germline V gene encodes CDR1 MGHDK and CDR2 SYGVNS. Trimming cost V 4 bases and J 5 bases, with 6 bases left between them.

The CDR3 region is CASSFQQTYEQYF. The DNA of the CDR3 is TGTGCCAGCAGTTTCCAACAGACCTACGAGCAGTACTTC. J is TRBJ2-7 and V is TRBV12-3 or TRBV12-4; D is ambiguous. CDR3 size: 13 residues. V dropped 3 bases and J dropped 2 bases, with 8 bases sitting between them.

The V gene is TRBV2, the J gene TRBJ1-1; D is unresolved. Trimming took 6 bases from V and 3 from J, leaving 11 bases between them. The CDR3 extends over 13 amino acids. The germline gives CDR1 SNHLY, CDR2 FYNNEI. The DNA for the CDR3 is TGTGCCAGCAGGCGAGACCGGGACACTGAAGCTTTCTTT. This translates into CASRRDRDTEAFF.

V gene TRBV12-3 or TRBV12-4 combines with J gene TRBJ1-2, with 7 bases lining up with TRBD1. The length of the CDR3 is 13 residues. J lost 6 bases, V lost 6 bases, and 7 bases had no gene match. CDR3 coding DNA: TGTGCCAGCAGACGACAGGGTGGAGATGGCTACACCTTC. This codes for CASRRQGGDGYTF.

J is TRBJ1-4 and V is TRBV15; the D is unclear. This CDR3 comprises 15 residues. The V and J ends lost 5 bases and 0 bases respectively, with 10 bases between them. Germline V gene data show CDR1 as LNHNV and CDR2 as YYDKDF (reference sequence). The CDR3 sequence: CATSGSFATNEKLFF. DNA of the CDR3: TGTGCCACCAGCGGGTCATTTGCAACTAATGAAAAACTGTTTTTT.

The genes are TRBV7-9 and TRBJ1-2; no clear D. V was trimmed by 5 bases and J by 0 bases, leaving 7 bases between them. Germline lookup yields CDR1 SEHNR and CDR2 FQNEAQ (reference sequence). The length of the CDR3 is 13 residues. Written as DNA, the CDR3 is TGTGCCAGCAGCGGCTGGTCTAACTATGGCTACACCTTC. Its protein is CASSGWSNYGYTF.

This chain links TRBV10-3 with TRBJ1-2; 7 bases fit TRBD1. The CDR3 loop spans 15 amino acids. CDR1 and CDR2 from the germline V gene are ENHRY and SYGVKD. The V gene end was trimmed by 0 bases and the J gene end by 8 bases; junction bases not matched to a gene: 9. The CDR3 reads CAISESKLQGTGYTF. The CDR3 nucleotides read TGTGCCATCAGTGAGTCGAAATTACAGGGGACGGGCTACACCTTC.